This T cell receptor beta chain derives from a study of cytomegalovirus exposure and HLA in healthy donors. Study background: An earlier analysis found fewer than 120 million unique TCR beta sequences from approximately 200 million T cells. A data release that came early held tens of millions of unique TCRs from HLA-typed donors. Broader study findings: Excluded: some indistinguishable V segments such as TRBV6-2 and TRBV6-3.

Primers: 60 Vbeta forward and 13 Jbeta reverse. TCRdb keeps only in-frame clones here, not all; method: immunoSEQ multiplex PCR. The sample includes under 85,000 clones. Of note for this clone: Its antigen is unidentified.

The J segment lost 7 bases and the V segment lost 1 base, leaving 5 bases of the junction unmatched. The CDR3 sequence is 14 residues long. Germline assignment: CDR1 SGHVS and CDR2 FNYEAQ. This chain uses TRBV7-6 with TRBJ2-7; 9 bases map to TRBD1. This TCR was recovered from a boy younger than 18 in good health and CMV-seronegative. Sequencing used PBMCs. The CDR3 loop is CASSLEGTGREQYF. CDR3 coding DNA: TGTGCCAGCAGCTTAGAAGGGACAGGGAGGGAGCAGTACTTC.